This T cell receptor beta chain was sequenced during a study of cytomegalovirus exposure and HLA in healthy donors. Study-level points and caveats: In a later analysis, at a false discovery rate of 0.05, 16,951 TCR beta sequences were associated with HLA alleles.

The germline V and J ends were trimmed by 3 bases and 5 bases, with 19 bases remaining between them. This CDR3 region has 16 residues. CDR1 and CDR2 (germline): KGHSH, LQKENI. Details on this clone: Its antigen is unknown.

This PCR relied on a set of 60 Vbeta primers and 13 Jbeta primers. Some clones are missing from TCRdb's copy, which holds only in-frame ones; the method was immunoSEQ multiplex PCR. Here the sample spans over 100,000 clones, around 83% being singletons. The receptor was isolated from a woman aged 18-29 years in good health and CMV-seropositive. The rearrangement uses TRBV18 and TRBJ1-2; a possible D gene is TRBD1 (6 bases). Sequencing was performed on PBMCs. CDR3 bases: TGTGCCAGCTCACCTCCGTCGGGGGGGGCTTTATATGGCTACACCTTC. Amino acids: CASSPPSGGALYGYTF.